This entry describes one T cell receptor beta chain. The sample comes from a study of technical replicates of blood from a handful of donors. Produced via immunoSEQ multiplex PCR; TCRdb's table is partial and in-frame only. This sample has tens of thousands of clones, with 85% to 95% found just once. This CDR3 has 15 residues. V shed 0 bases and J shed 7 bases, with 12 bases lying between them. Germline CDR1 is SGHVS and CDR2 is FQNEAQ. The clonotype was recovered from a human donor in good health. Sequencing was done on a sample of T cells isolated from PBMCs. The chain uses TRBV7-8 and TRBJ2-2; no reliable D call. The CDR3 bases are TGTGCCAGCAGCTTAGCGCAGCTAGGTGGCGGGGAGCTGTTTTTT. It yields the protein CASSLAQLGGGELFF.